The 2 T cell receptor beta chains below all came from one sample that was sequenced in a study of T cells in tuberculosis. Assay used: immunoSEQ multiplex PCR; TCRdb lists only in-frame clones, some missing. The sample has some 41,000 clones, 90% to 95% seen once. Sequences were obtained from PBMCs. All receptors come from a donor aged 5-35 years with latent tuberculosis or without tuberculosis infection. Some clones in this sample may be carry-over from other donors' samples.

The chain couples TRBV6-9 to TRBJ2-1, with D maybe TRBD1 (5 bases). Per germline, CDR1 MNHGY and CDR2 SVAAGI. Trimming stripped 3 bases from V and 9 bases from J, with 9 bases between. This CDR3 has 12 amino acids. The CDR3 coding sequence is TGTGCCAGCAGTTACTCTAGGGGTGAGCAGTTCTTC. It yields the protein CASSYSRGEQFF.

This CDR3 is CASSRGTGRAGELFF. The CDR3 DNA reads TGTGCCAGTAGTAGGGGGACAGGCCGTGCCGGGGAGCTGTTTTTT. The chain couples TRBV19 to TRBJ2-2; TRBD1 aligns across 8 bases. CDR1 is LNHDA and CDR2 is SQIVND in the germline V gene (reference sequence). V dropped 4 bases and J dropped 6; count of bases not matched to a gene: 7. This CDR3 has 15 residues.